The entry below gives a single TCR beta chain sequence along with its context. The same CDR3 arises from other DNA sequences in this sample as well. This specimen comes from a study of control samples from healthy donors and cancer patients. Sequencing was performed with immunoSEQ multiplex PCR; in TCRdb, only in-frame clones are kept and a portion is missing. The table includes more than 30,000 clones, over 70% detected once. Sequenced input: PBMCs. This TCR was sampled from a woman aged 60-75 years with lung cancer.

The CDR3 region is CASSYSRRGAGNQPQHF. CDR3 DNA sequence: TGTGCCAGCAGTTACTCGAGGAGGGGCGCTGGCAATCAGCCCCAGCATTTT. The V and J genes are TRBV6-2 or TRBV6-3 and TRBJ1-5; D may be TRBD1 (5 bases). Trimming shortened V by 0 bases and J by 2 bases, and 14 bases separated the two germline ends. There are 17 residues in the CDR3. Germline CDR1 reads MNHEY; CDR2 reads SVGEGT.